These 15 T cell receptor beta chains originate from one sample sequenced in a study of blood T cell repertoires in COVID-19. Using immunoSEQ multiplex PCR, the repertoire was profiled, and TCRdb retains in-frame clones only, with some absent. The sample has roughly 53,000 clones; around four fifths are singletons. The sequenced material came from peripheral blood. The source of these receptors is a man over 45 with acute or convalescent COVID-19.

Written as DNA, the CDR3 is TGCGCCAGCAGCCAAGATAGCCGTGTAGGGGTAAACTATGGCTACACCTTC. Translation: CASSQDSRVGVNYGYTF. This chain connects TRBV4-1 to TRBJ1-2; D is possibly TRBD1 (5 bases). CDR1 is MGHRA, CDR2 YSYEKL, per germline. CDR3 length equals 17 residues. V was shortened by 0 bases and J by 2 bases, with 16 bases between the two germline ends.

This chain's CDR3 is CASSGGQKNTGELFF. The CDR3 bases are TGTGCCAGCAGCGGGGGACAGAAGAACACCGGGGAGCTGTTTTTT. This chain links TRBV5-6 with TRBJ2-2; 7 bases line up with TRBD1. V lost 4 bases, J lost 1 base, and 4 bases stayed unmatched. CDR3 size: 15 residues. The germline V gene has CDR1 SGHDT and CDR2 YYEEEE.

The chain employs TRBV6-6 and TRBJ1-1; TRBD1 is a possible D gene (5 bases). CDR1 is MNHNY, CDR2 SVGAGI, per germline (reference sequence). V shed 2 bases and J shed 1 base, with 11 bases lying between them. The length of the CDR3 is 15 residues. The CDR3 protein is CASSYLGTGNTEAFF. The CDR3 region has the DNA TGTGCCAGCAGTTACCTCGGGACTGGGAACACTGAAGCTTTCTTT.

The chain couples TRBV7-7 to TRBJ2-5, with D possibly being TRBD2 (7 bases). The CDR3 is 17 residues long. Germline CDR1 reads SSHAT; CDR2 reads FNYEAQ (reference sequence). CDR3 sequence (DNA): TGTGGAGTGGGGAACCGAGGGGGGGTCGGAGGGCAAGAGACCCAGTACTTC. Its protein product is CGVGNRGGVGGQETQYF. The variable domain in full, completed from reference TRBV7-7 and TRBJ2-5, reads GAGVSQSPRYKVTKRGQDVTLRCDPISSHATLYWYQQALGQGPEFLTYFNYEAQPDKSGLPSDRFSAERPEGSISTLTIQRTEQRDSAMYRCGVGNRGGVGGQETQYFGPGTRLLVL.

The CDR3 DNA reads as TGTGCCACCAGTGATCAGACCGGGACTAGCGGGAGGAGAACCTACAATGAGCAGTTCTTC. Residues: CATSDQTGTSGRRTYNEQFF. The chain has TRBV24-1 and TRBJ2-1; TRBD2 aligns across 15 bases. After removal of 3 bases from V and 2 bases from J, the junction contained 10 bases not matched to a gene. This CDR3 has 20 residues. Per germline, CDR1 KGHDR and CDR2 SFDVKD.

The V call is TRBV28, the J call TRBJ2-5; TRBD1 matches 8 bases. Germline CDR1 is MDHEN and CDR2 is SYDVKM. Trimming removed 6 bases from V and 3 bases from J; junction bases left unmatched: 3. The CDR3 runs to 13 residues. DNA for the CDR3: TGTGCCAGCAGAGAGACAGGGGAAGAGACCCAGTACTTC. It encodes CASRETGEETQYF. The full variable domain, with the rest looked up from reference TRBV28 and TRBJ2-5, is DVKVTQSSRYLVKRTGEKVFLECVQDMDHENMFWYRQDPGLGLRLIYFSYDVKMKEKGDIPEGYSVSREKKERFSLILESASTNQTSMYLCASRETGEETQYFGPGTRLLVL.

The rearrangement joins TRBV10-2 to TRBJ1-2; perhaps TRBD1 as D (5 bases). Germline CDR1 is WSHSY and CDR2 is SAAADI. The CDR3 covers 16 residues. V dropped 7 bases and J dropped 7 bases, with 25 bases sitting between them. For the CDR3, the DNA is TGCGCCAGCACCGAAGGGCCAACTTTTTCCGGGGGTGGCTACACCTTC. It yields the protein CASTEGPTFSGGGYTF.

The J gene is TRBJ2-7, the V gene TRBV9; 7 bases match TRBD1. CDR3 length equals 14 residues. Germline CDR1 reads SGDLS; CDR2 reads YYNGEE. V trimming: 3 bases; J trimming: 4 bases; junction bases outside the gene matches: 7. CDR3 DNA sequence: TGTGCCAGCAGCGCCAGACAGGGTGGGTACGAGCAGTACTTC. It is translated as CASSARQGGYEQYF.

The V call is TRBV5-6, the J call TRBJ2-2, with D possibly TRBD2 on 5 matching bases. V was cut by 0 bases and J by 8 bases, with 8 bases left in between. The CDR3 loop spans 13 amino acids. Germline CDR1 is SGHDT and CDR2 is YYEEEE. The CDR3 region is CASSLDPGGELFF. Written as DNA, the CDR3 is TGTGCCAGCAGCTTGGACCCGGGGGGGGAGCTGTTTTTT.

V is TRBV15 and J is TRBJ2-1, with D possibly matching TRBD2 (5 bases). Trimming left V 0 bases short and J 7 bases short, with 16 bases between. Germline CDR1 is LNHNV and CDR2 is YYDKDF (reference sequence). The CDR3 loop spans 16 amino acids. In DNA, the CDR3 is TGTGCCACCAGCAGAGATCGGGGAGCCTCGGAGAATGAGCAGTTCTTC. The encoded protein is CATSRDRGASENEQFF.

V usage is TRBV6-4 and J usage is TRBJ2-5, with D perhaps matching TRBD1 (5 bases). Trimming removed 4 bases from V and 3 bases from J, with 12 bases in between. The CDR3 has 14 amino acids. Germline-derived CDR1 and CDR2 are MRHNA and SNTAGT. The CDR3 DNA reads TGTGCCAGCAGTGGACAGTTAGCCAAAGAGACCCAGTACTTC. It is translated as CASSGQLAKETQYF.

The rearrangement uses TRBV27 and TRBJ2-7; D remains unclear. The germline V and J ends were trimmed by 3 bases and 2 bases, with 8 bases remaining between them. This CDR3 is built from 13 residues. Germline assignment: CDR1 MNHEY and CDR2 SMNVEV (reference sequence). CDR3 sequence: CASSFGPTYEQYF. CDR3 nucleotide sequence: TGTGCCAGCAGTTTTGGGCCCACCTACGAGCAGTACTTC.

The chain uses TRBV7-2 and TRBJ2-7, with 9 bases fitting TRBD1. V lost 9 bases and J lost 4; bases outside the gene matches: 7. There are 13 residues in the CDR3. Germline V gene data show CDR1 as SGHTA and CDR2 as FQGNSA. The CDR3 sequence: CASGGGQGYEQYF. In nucleotides, the CDR3 is TGTGCCAGTGGAGGGGGACAGGGTTACGAGCAGTACTTC.

V gene TRBV2 combines with J gene TRBJ2-1; tentative D call: TRBD1 (6 bases). CDR1 is SNHLY, CDR2 FYNNEI, per germline. The V end was cut by 7 bases, the J end by 0 bases, with 10 bases between. The CDR3 is 14 amino acids. This CDR3 reads CASTGQYSYNEQFF. CDR3 in DNA: TGTGCCAGCACCGGACAGTACTCCTACAATGAGCAGTTCTTC.

This clone is medium-sized (0.01 to 0.1%) in the sample. V usage is TRBV6-4 and J usage is TRBJ2-2, with D perhaps TRBD1 (6 bases). The V and J ends lost 4 bases and 5 bases respectively, with 8 bases between them. CDR3 length equals 13 residues. In germline, CDR1 is MRHNA, CDR2 SNTAGT. The CDR3 sequence is CASSAGETGELFF. In DNA, the CDR3 is TGTGCCAGCAGTGCAGGGGAAACCGGGGAGCTGTTTTTT.